This T cell receptor beta chain was recorded in a study of cytomegalovirus exposure and HLA in healthy donors. Germline loops: CDR1 SQVTM, CDR2 ANQGSEA. The CDR3 runs to 15 residues. PCR was performed using 60 Vbeta and 13 Jbeta primers. Only in-frame clones appear in the TCRdb table, and some are missing; sequencing was by immunoSEQ multiplex PCR. The profile shows under 150,000 clones, 75% to 85% of them singletons. The chain uses TRBV29-1 and TRBJ2-5, with TRBD1 identical over 10 bases. The TCR was taken from a male donor in good health and CMV-seropositive. Source material: PBMCs. The CDR3 is CSIWDRGYRGETQYF. The CDR3 coding sequence is TGCAGTATATGGGACAGGGGCTATCGCGGAGAGACCCAGTACTTC.